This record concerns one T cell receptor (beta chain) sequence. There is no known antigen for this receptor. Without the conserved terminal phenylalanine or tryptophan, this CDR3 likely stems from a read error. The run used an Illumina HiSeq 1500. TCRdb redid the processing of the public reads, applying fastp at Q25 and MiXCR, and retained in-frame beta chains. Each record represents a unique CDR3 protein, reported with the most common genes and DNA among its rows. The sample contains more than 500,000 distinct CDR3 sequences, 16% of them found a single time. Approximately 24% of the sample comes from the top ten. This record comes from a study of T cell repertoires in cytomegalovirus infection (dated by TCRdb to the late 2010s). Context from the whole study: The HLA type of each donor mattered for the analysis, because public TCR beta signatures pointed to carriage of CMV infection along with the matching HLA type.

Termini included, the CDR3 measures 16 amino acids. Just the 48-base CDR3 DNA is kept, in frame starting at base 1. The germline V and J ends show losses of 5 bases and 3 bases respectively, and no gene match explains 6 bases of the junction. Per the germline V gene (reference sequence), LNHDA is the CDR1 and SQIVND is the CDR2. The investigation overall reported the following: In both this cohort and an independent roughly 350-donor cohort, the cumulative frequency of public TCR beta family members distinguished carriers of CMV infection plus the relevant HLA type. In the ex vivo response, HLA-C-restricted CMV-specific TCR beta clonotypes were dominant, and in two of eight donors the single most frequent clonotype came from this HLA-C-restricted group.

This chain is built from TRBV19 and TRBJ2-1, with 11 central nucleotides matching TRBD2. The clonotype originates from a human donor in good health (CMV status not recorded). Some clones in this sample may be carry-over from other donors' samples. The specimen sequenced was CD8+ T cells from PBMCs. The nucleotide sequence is TGTGCCAGTAGTTCGGGACTAGCGGATCTCTACAATGAGCAGTTCCTC. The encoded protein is CASSSGLADLYNEQFL.